This TCR beta chain came from a study of beta chain features in type 1 diabetes. Since all of the isolated RNA was reverse transcribed, expressed TCRB transcripts were what got sequenced. An average around 3.5 million reads came from naive, central memory and regulatory T cell samples. Assay: immunoSEQ multiplex PCR; the TCRdb copy retains only in-frame clones and omits some. This table has hundreds of thousands of clones, roughly a sixth appearing once. This clone was seen a handful of times. Via CD45RO/CCR7/CD25/CD127/CD95/CD27, cells of the CD4+ naive, central memory, regulatory and stem cell-like memory subsets were sorted. Germline assignment: CDR1 SGHNT and CDR2 YYREEE (reference sequence). The CDR3 runs to 15 residues. The trim removed 5 bases at V and 2 bases at J, leaving 8 bases unmatched.

The rearrangement uses TRBV5-4 and TRBJ2-7, with 9 bases lining up with TRBD1. The clonotype originates from a man aged 18 to 29 in good health. What was sequenced was naive CD4+ T cells from blood. CDR3 amino acids: CASRGPGQGPYEQYF. The CDR3 DNA reads as TGTGCCAGCAGGGGACCGGGACAGGGCCCCTACGAGCAGTACTTC.